The rows below give T cell receptor beta chains drawn from one sample of a study of cytomegalovirus exposure and HLA in healthy donors. Sequencing used immunoSEQ multiplex PCR; TCRdb keeps in-frame clones, though not all of them. The sample has hundreds of thousands of clones; about 86% are singletons. The specimen sequenced was PBMCs. Every receptor here comes from a man between 18 and 29 years old in good health and CMV-seronegative. Both conserved end residues are part of each CDR3. D genes are given only for firm matches. Not all rows give a size; the values are once, few, many and, for expanded clones, a class.

d_gene,j_gene,abundance,v_gene,CDR3nt,CDR3aa
.,TRBJ1-6,.,TRBV11-2,TGTGCCAGCAGCTTAGTTCCCACGGTCGGTTCACCCCTCCACTTT,CASSLVPTVGSPLHF
.,TRBJ2-3,.,TRBV15,TGTGCCACCAGCAGAGATGTGGGAGGTAGAGATACGCAGTATTTT,CATSRDVGGRDTQYF
.,TRBJ1-2,.,TRBV4-3,TGCGCCAGCAGCCAAGATCCCCTCAAACAGGGCTATGGCTACACCTTC,CASSQDPLKQGYGYTF
.,TRBJ2-1,.,TRBV5-8,TGTGCCAGCAGCTTGTACGGGAGAGGAAATGAGCAGTTCTTC,CASSLYGRGNEQFF
.,TRBJ1-3,.,TRBV7-2,TGTGCCAGCAGCTTATATCTGGGGGGAGGAAACACCATATATTTT,CASSLYLGGGNTIYF
TRBD2,TRBJ2-7,.,TRBV7-9,TGTGCCAGCAGCTCGGGACTAGCGGGAGTCTACGAGCAGTACTTC,CASSSGLAGVYEQYF
TRBD2,TRBJ2-7,.,TRBV7-2,TGTGCCAGCAGCACAGGACTAGCTGGGGCCGAGCAGTACTTC,CASSTGLAGAEQYF
TRBD2,TRBJ2-5,.,TRBV30,TGTGCCTGCAGCCCAGGACTAGCGGGAGGGCCGGAGACCCAGTACTTC,CACSPGLAGGPETQYF
.,TRBJ1-4,once,TRBV7-2,TGTGCCAGCAGCGACTCCGGGGTGGCAAATGAAAAACTGTTTTTT,CASSDSGVANEKLFF
TRBD1,TRBJ1-2,few,TRBV5-1,TGCGCCAGCAGCTTGGGACAGGGAGTATATTACGGCTACACCTTC,CASSLGQGVYYGYTF
TRBD2,TRBJ2-1,.,TRBV11-2,TGTGCCAGCACCCAAGGGACTAGCGGTTACAATGAGCAGTTCTTC,CASTQGTSGYNEQFF
.,TRBJ2-7,.,TRBV28,TGTGCCAGCAGTTTCCGGCAGGGGCTCTACGAGCAGTACTTC,CASSFRQGLYEQYF
.,TRBJ2-7,.,TRBV14,TGTGCCAGCAGCCAATGGGTGACAGCAGCATACGAGCAGTACTTC,CASSQWVTAAYEQYF
.,TRBJ1-2,.,TRBV15,TGTGCCACCAGCAGAGAGGGCCAGGGGATAAATGGCTACACCTTC,CATSREGQGINGYTF
.,TRBJ1-5,.,TRBV28,TGTGCCAGCAGTTTTGGGCAGGGTGATCAGCCCCAGCATTTT,CASSFGQGDQPQHF
.,TRBJ2-1,.,TRBV7-2,TGTGCCAGCAGCCGGGACAATGAGCAGTTCTTC,CASSRDNEQFF
TRBD1,TRBJ2-7,.,TRBV4-1,TGCGCCAGCAGCCAAGTACAGGGGGTCTACGAGCAGTACTTC,CASSQVQGVYEQYF
TRBD1,TRBJ2-2,.,TRBV10-3,TGTGCCATCAGACACACCACTGACAGGGCCGGGGAGCTGTTTTTT,CAIRHTTDRAGELFF
.,TRBJ1-1,.,TRBV27,TGTGCCAGCAGTTTAGATTCTGGGGGCGGGACTGAAGCTTTCTTT,CASSLDSGGGTEAFF
TRBD1,TRBJ2-4,.,TRBV28,TGTGCCAGCAGTTTACCGGGACAGGGATGGAGCATTCAGTACTTC,CASSLPGQGWSIQYF
TRBD2,TRBJ2-2,.,TRBV9,TGTGCCAGCAGCGTCCTAGCGGGGGACAACACCGGGGAGCTGTTTTTT,CASSVLAGDNTGELFF
.,TRBJ2-2,.,TRBV28,TGTGCCAGCAAGGGGGGAGGGATGTCCGGGGAGCTGTTTTTT,CASKGGGMSGELFF
TRBD2,TRBJ2-7,.,TRBV7-9,TGTGCCAGCAGCTTGGCTACTAGCGGGGGCCCGTCGCACGAGCAGTACTTC,CASSLATSGGPSHEQYF
TRBD2,TRBJ2-1,once,TRBV7-7,TGTGCCAGCAGCTTAGGTACGGGAGGGCCACGAGAGCAGTTCTTC,CASSLGTGGPREQFF
.,TRBJ2-2,.,TRBV7-9,TGTGCCAGCAGCCCCGGACAGCTCACCGGGGAGCTGTTTTTT,CASSPGQLTGELFF
TRBD2,TRBJ2-5,.,TRBV2,TGTGCCAGCAGTTCCGGACTAGCCGAGACCCAGTACTTC,CASSSGLAETQYF
TRBD2,TRBJ2-7,.,TRBV5-4,TGTGCCAGCAGCCCGACTAGCGGGGGGGGGACTCACTACGAGCAGTACTTC,CASSPTSGGGTHYEQYF
.,TRBJ2-7,.,TRBV28,TGTGCCAGCAGTTTCGGGTCCACACCCTCCTACGAGCAGTACTTC,CASSFGSTPSYEQYF
.,TRBJ2-3,.,TRBV7-8,TGTGCCAGCAGTCAACAGGGTGACGTTCACGCAGATACGCAGTATTTT,CASSQQGDVHADTQYF
.,TRBJ1-3,.,TRBV4-2,TGTGCCAGCAGCCCGATTGGGGCAGTGGGGGGGGTAGCGGACACCATATATTTT,CASSPIGAVGGVADTIYF
TRBD1,TRBJ1-5,.,TRBV27,TGTGCCAGCAGTTATACAGGGGGCGGGGGAGGGCCCCAGCATTTT,CASSYTGGGGGPQHF
.,TRBJ2-7,.,TRBV19,TGTGCCACCCGGGACGTGAGCTTCGGGGGCGAGCAGTACTTC,CATRDVSFGGEQYF
.,TRBJ2-7,.,TRBV28,TGTGCCAGCAGTTTCCTATCTGGGGGCGAAAGCTCCTACGAGCAGTACTTC,CASSFLSGGESSYEQYF
.,TRBJ1-5,.,TRBV7-2,TGTGCCAGCAGCTTATGGGGAGGCAATCAGCCCCAGCATTTT,CASSLWGGNQPQHF
.,TRBJ1-5,.,TRBV5-1,TGCGCCAGCAGCCGGGGTGGGGGCGGACAGCCCCAGCATTTT,CASSRGGGGQPQHF
.,TRBJ1-3,.,TRBV5-1,TGCGCCAGCAGCTCCGGGACAAGAAACACCATATATTTT,CASSSGTRNTIYF
.,TRBJ2-7,.,TRBV5-5,TGTGCCAGCAGCAGGGGCCCAAGTTTCCACGAGCAGTACTTC,CASSRGPSFHEQYF
TRBD1,TRBJ2-1,.,TRBV6-1,TGTGCCAGCAGTGCCGGGGCAGGGGGCTACAATGAGCAGTTCTTC,CASSAGAGGYNEQFF
TRBD2,TRBJ2-1,.,TRBV5-5,TGTGCCAGCAGCATCAATCGGGGGGACAATGAGCAGTTCTTC,CASSINRGDNEQFF
.,TRBJ2-7,.,TRBV7-2,TGTGCCAGCAGCCCCATTTCGACTAGTCCAATCGGGGAGCAGTACTTC,CASSPISTSPIGEQYF
TRBD2,TRBJ2-1,.,TRBV29-1,TGCAGCACCCGGGGGGGCGGATCAAATGAGCAGTTCTTC,CSTRGGGSNEQFF
TRBD1,TRBJ1-5,.,TRBV5-1,TGCGCCAGCAGCTTGACCCCGGGACAGGGTTTACAGCCCCAGCATTTT,CASSLTPGQGLQPQHF
TRBD1,TRBJ2-3,.,TRBV27,TGTGCCAGCAGTTTTTCTAGGGGGCCCACAGATACGCAGTATTTT,CASSFSRGPTDTQYF
.,TRBJ1-1,.,TRBV7-7,TGTGCCAGCAGCTTATCTGTCTACACTGAAGCTTTCTTT,CASSLSVYTEAFF
.,TRBJ2-7,.,TRBV14,TGTGCCAGCAGCCAAGTTGCGGGATCCCCCTACGAGCAGTACTTC,CASSQVAGSPYEQYF